This T cell receptor (beta chain) came from a study of blood T cell repertoires in COVID-19. About the study: The United States, Italy and Spain supplied acute and convalescent COVID-19 samples. From T cells, B-cell-depleted T cells, or PBMCs came the material, which was cDNA or gDNA.

In the source study's methods: Reference gene primer amplification gave estimated nucleated cell counts. Some clones are missing from TCRdb's copy, which holds only in-frame ones; the method was immunoSEQ multiplex PCR. The V and J calls and clone size were taken over from that table, and D and trimming were inferred from the DNA. The sample lists 300,000 or so clones, about 83% occurring once. The clonotype comes from a woman between 50 and 59 years old with acute or convalescent COVID-19. The sample consisted of peripheral blood.

In DNA form, the CDR3 reads TGTGCCAGCAGCTTGGACGGGGTAGATACGCAGTATTTT. Encoded protein: CASSLDGVDTQYF. V gene TRBV5-4 combines with J gene TRBJ2-3; possibly TRBD2 for D (5 bases). This CDR3 is 13 amino acids long. Germline V CDR1 and CDR2: SGHNT, YYREEE (reference sequence). Trimming took off 0 bases at V and 5 bases at J, with 7 bases between the two ends.